These T cell receptor beta chains were read from a single sample in a study of T cells in Graves' hyperthyroidism and ophthalmopathy. From the multiplex PCR reads, TCRdb called clonotypes with MiXCR, one entry per CDR3 protein. This sample carries approximately 400,000 distinct CDR3 sequences, 20% to 25% of them seen once, and the ten largest clones take 73%. Sequences were obtained from blood. All receptors derive from a man aged 45-65 years with Graves' hyperthyroidism. CDR3s include the opening cysteine and the closing phenylalanine or tryptophan. D genes are given only for firm matches. Part of the rows lack a size; the others show once, few, many or a class for expanded clones.

TRBV6-1	TRBD1	TRBJ2-7	few	CASTLTGGSVHEQYF	TGTGCCAGCACCCTAACAGGGGGCTCGGTACACGAGCAGTACTTC
TRBV9	TRBD1	TRBJ2-7	NA	CASSAGQGSSYEQYF	TGTGCCAGCAGCGCCGGACAGGGAAGCTCCTACGAGCAGTACTTC
TRBV29-1	TRBD1	TRBJ1-5	NA	CSARFDRGLDQPQHF	TGCAGCGCGAGATTTGACAGGGGGCTTGATCAGCCCCAGCATTTT
TRBV25-1	NA	TRBJ1-6	NA	CASSENWGSPPHF	TGTGCCAGCAGTGAAAATTGGGGTTCACCCCCTCACTTT
TRBV7-2	TRBD2	TRBJ2-1	NA	CASSFRSGRVNEQFF	TGTGCCAGCAGCTTTCGTAGCGGGAGAGTCAATGAGCAGTTCTTC
TRBV27	TRBD1	TRBJ1-1	NA	CAGSKSGTGGQNTEAFF	TGTGCCGGCAGCAAGTCCGGGACAGGGGGTCAGAACACTGAAGCTTTCTTT
TRBV10-2	TRBD1	TRBJ1-2	few	CASRFTGEFDYTF	TGCGCCAGCAGATTCACAGGGGAGTTCGACTACACCTTC
TRBV7-2	TRBD2	TRBJ2-5	NA	CASSLGGSEETQYF	TGTGCCAGCAGCTTAGGCGGGAGTGAGGAGACCCAGTACTTC
TRBV5-4	NA	TRBJ2-3	NA	CASSHAGTSFTDTQYF	TGTGCCAGCAGCCACGCCGGGACTTCGTTCACAGATACGCAGTATTTT
TRBV7-8	NA	TRBJ1-1	NA	CASSTRTAMNTEAFF	TGTGCCAGCAGCACCCGGACAGCAATGAACACTGAAGCTTTCTTT
TRBV5-1	TRBD2	TRBJ2-1	NA	CASSLGAGGPRNEQFF	TGCGCCAGCAGCTTGGGGGCGGGAGGGCCGAGGAATGAGCAGTTCTTC
TRBV12-3/TRBV12-4	NA	TRBJ2-1	few	CASSYDTFSYNEQFF	TGTGCCAGCAGTTACGACACCTTTTCCTACAATGAGCAGTTCTTC
TRBV27	TRBD2	TRBJ2-7	NA	CASSSRLADEQYF	TGTGCCAGCAGTTCCAGACTAGCGGACGAGCAGTACTTC
TRBV19	NA	TRBJ1-5	NA	CATRDIASVLSNQPQHF	TGTGCCACCAGGGACATCGCCAGCGTCCTTAGCAATCAGCCCCAGCATTTT
TRBV2	NA	TRBJ1-2	few	CASTIIQGNGYTF	TGTGCCAGCACCATTATCCAGGGAAATGGCTACACCTTC
TRBV11-2	NA	TRBJ2-5	many	CASSLDLTASGTQYF	TGTGCCAGCAGCTTAGACCTCACAGCCTCCGGAACCCAGTACTTC
TRBV6-8	TRBD1	TRBJ2-5	few	CATTRRDRDQETQYF	TGTGCCACCACTAGGAGGGACAGGGACCAAGAGACCCAGTACTTC
TRBV28	NA	TRBJ1-5	NA	CASRPDGFKQPQHF	TGTGCCAGCAGACCCGACGGCTTCAAACAGCCCCAGCATTTT
TRBV2	NA	TRBJ1-1	NA	CASSNIVNTEAFF	TGTGCCAGCAGTAATATCGTTAACACTGAAGCTTTCTTT